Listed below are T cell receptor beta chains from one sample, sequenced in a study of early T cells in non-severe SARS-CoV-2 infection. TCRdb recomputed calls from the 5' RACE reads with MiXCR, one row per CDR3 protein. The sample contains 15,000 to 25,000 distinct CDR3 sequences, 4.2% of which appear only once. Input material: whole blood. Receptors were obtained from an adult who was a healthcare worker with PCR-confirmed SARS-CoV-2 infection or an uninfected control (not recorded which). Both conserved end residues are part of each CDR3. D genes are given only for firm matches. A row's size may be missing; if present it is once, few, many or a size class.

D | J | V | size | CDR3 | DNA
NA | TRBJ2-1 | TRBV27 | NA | CASTHNGNNEQFF | TGTGCCAGCACCCACAACGGAAACAATGAGCAGTTCTTC
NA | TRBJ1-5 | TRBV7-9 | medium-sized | CASSLDGGQPQHF | TGTGCCAGCAGCCTGGATGGCGGTCAGCCCCAGCATTTT
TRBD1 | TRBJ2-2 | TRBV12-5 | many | CASGLRQGVFGELFF | TGTGCTAGTGGTTTGAGACAGGGGGTTTTCGGGGAGCTGTTTTTT
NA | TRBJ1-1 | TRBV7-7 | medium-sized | CASSLGSDTEAFF | TGTGCCAGCAGCCTGGGAAGTGACACTGAAGCTTTCTTT
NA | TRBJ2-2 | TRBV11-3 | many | CASSPMGATGELFF | TGTGCCAGCAGCCCTATGGGGGCCACCGGGGAGCTGTTTTTT
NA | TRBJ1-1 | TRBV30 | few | CAWHRGATEAFF | TGTGCCTGGCACCGGGGGGCCACTGAAGCTTTCTTT
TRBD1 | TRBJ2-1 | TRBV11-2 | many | CASSKGTGGGYNEQFF | TGTGCCAGCAGCAAAGGGACAGGCGGCGGATACAATGAGCAGTTCTTC
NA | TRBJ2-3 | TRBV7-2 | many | CASSVQTETTDTQYF | TGTGCCAGCAGCGTTCAGACAGAAACCACAGATACGCAGTATTTT
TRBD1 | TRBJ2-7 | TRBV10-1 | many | CASSGTGGTEQYF | TGCGCCAGCAGTGGGACAGGGGGCACCGAGCAGTACTTC
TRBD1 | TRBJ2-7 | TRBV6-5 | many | CASSPSQGWGAGQYF | TGTGCCAGCAGTCCCTCACAGGGGTGGGGTGCCGGGCAGTACTTC
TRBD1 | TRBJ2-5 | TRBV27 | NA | CASSSWTGQETQYF | TGTGCCAGCAGTTCCTGGACAGGGCAAGAGACCCAGTACTTC
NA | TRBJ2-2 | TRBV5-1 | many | CASSLGNVNTGELFF | TGCGCCAGCAGCTTGGGGAATGTGAACACCGGGGAGCTGTTTTTT
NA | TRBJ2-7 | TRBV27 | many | CASSSDNGEQYF | TGTGCCAGCAGCTCCGACAATGGCGAGCAGTACTTC
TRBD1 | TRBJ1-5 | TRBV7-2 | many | CASSPGTGVGQPQHF | TGTGCCAGCAGCCCGGGGACAGGGGTTGGTCAGCCCCAGCATTTT
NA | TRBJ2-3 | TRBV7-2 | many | CASSRDQSTDTQYF | TGTGCCAGCAGTCGGGACCAATCCACAGATACGCAGTATTTT
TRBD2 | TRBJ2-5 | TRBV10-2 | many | CASGRTFISSGGSETQYF | TGCGCCAGCGGTCGTACGTTCATTTCTAGCGGGGGTTCAGAGACCCAGTACTTC
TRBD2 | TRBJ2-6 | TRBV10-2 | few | CASSDGGTSAVYSGANVLTF | TGCGCCAGCAGTGATGGGGGGACTAGCGCTGTTTACTCTGGGGCCAACGTCCTGACTTTC
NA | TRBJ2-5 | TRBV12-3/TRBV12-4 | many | CASSPRLGIQETQYF | TGTGCCAGCAGTCCCCGTTTAGGAATCCAAGAGACCCAGTACTTC
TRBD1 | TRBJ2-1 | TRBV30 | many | CAWSGGTDNEQFF | TGTGCCTGGAGTGGGGGGACAGATAATGAGCAGTTCTTC
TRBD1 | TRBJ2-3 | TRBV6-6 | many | CASSGTGGWDTQYF | TGTGCCAGCAGCGGGACAGGGGGTTGGGATACGCAGTATTTT
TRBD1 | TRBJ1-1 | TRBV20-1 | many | CSARQGDTEAFF | TGCAGTGCTAGACAGGGGGACACTGAAGCTTTCTTT
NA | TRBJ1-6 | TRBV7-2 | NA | CASSLEVGPLHF | TGTGCCAGCAGCTTAGAAGTGGGGCCCCTCCACTTT
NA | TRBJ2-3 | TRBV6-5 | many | CASSNGLLSTDTQYF | TGTGCCAGCAGTAACGGACTCCTTAGCACAGATACGCAGTATTTT
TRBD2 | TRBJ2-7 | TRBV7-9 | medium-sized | CASSSGAGVGEQYF | TGTGCCAGCAGCTCCGGGGCGGGGGTAGGCGAGCAGTACTTC
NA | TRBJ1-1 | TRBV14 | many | CASSFWGRSLTEAFF | TGTGCCAGCAGTTTTTGGGGGCGCAGCCTCACTGAAGCTTTCTTT
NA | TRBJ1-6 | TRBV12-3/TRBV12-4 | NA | CASSLLGSPLHF | TGTGCCAGCAGTTTGTTAGGTTCACCCCTCCACTTT
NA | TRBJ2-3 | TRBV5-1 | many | CASADASTDTQYF | TGCGCCAGCGCAGATGCTAGCACAGATACGCAGTATTTT
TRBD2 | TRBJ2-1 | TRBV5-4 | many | CASSPWRSRLAGVYNEQFF | TGTGCCAGCAGCCCCTGGAGGTCTCGGCTAGCGGGGGTCTACAATGAGCAGTTCTTC
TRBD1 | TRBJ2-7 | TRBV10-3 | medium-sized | CAISPTGGGRDEQYF | TGTGCCATCAGCCCGACAGGGGGAGGACGGGACGAGCAGTACTTC
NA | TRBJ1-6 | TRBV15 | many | CATSSSGAGESSPLHF | TGTGCCACCAGCAGTTCAGGGGCAGGAGAGAGTTCACCCCTCCACTTT
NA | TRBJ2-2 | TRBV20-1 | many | CSAKRLAGELFF | TGCAGTGCTAAGAGACTAGCCGGGGAGCTGTTTTTT
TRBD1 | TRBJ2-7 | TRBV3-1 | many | CASSQVAGGHYEQYF | TGTGCCAGCAGCCAAGTTGCAGGGGGCCACTACGAGCAGTACTTC
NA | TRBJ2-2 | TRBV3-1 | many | CASRRASLKGGELFF | TGTGCCAGCAGGAGGGCTTCCCTCAAGGGCGGGGAGCTGTTTTTT
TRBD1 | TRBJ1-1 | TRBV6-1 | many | CASSVARGTEAFF | TGTGCCAGCAGTGTTGCCAGGGGGACTGAAGCTTTCTTT
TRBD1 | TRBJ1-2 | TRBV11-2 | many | CASSPGQGSYGYTF | TGTGCCAGCAGCCCCGGACAGGGCAGCTATGGCTACACCTTC
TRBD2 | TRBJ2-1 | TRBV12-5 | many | CASGLRRGGRDEQFF | TGTGCTAGTGGTTTGCGGCGGGGGGGCCGCGATGAGCAGTTCTTC
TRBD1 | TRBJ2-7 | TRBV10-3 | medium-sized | CAISESHRTGSYEQYF | TGTGCCATCAGTGAGTCCCACCGGACAGGGAGCTACGAGCAGTACTTC
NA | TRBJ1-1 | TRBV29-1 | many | CSAGKREDTEAFF | TGCAGCGCTGGCAAGCGGGAGGACACTGAAGCTTTCTTT
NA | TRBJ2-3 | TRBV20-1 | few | CSTNLGGAVDTQYF | TGCAGTACGAATTTGGGGGGGGCGGTCGATACGCAGTATTTT
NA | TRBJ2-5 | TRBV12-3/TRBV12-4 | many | CASSLIWGETQYF | TGTGCCAGCAGTTTAATTTGGGGGGAGACCCAGTACTTC
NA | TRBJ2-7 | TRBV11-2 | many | CASSPSGPSSEQYF | TGTGCCAGCAGCCCATCAGGACCTTCAAGCGAGCAGTACTTC
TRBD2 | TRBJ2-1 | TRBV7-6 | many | CASSQRTSGSYNEQFF | TGTGCCAGCAGCCAAAGGACTAGCGGTTCCTACAATGAGCAGTTCTTC
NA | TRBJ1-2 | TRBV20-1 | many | CSARLKGDTNYGYTF | TGCAGTGCTAGATTAAAGGGGGATACTAACTATGGCTACACCTTC
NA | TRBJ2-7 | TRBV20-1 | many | CSARPPQGYSYEQYF | TGCAGTGCTAGGCCCCCCCAAGGTTACTCCTACGAGCAGTACTTC
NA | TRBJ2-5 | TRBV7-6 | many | CASSPTGTPKETQYF | TGTGCCAGCAGCCCAACGGGGACCCCTAAAGAGACCCAGTACTTC
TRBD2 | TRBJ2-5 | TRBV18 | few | CASSPPGLVLETQYF | TGTGCCAGCTCACCACCGGGACTAGTATTAGAGACCCAGTACTTC
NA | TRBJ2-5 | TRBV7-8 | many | CASSLDGLGTQYF | TGTGCCAGCAGCTTAGACGGATTGGGGACCCAGTACTTC
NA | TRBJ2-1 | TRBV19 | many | CASSMFSNEQFF | TGTGCCAGTAGTATGTTCTCGAATGAGCAGTTCTTC